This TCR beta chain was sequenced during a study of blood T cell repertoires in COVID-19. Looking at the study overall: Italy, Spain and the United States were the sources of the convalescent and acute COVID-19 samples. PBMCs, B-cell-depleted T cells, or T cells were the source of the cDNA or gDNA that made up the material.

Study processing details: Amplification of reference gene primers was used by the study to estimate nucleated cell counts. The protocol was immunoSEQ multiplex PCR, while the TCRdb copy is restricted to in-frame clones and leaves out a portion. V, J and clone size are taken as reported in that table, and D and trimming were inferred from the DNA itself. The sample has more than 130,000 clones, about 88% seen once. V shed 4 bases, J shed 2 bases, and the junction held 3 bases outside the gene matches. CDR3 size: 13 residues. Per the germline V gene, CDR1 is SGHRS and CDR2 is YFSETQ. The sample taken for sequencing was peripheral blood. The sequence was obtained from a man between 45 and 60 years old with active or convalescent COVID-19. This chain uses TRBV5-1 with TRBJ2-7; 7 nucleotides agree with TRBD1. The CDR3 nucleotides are TGCGCCAGCAGCCAGGACAGGCCCTACGAGCAGTACTTC. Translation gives CASSQDRPYEQYF.